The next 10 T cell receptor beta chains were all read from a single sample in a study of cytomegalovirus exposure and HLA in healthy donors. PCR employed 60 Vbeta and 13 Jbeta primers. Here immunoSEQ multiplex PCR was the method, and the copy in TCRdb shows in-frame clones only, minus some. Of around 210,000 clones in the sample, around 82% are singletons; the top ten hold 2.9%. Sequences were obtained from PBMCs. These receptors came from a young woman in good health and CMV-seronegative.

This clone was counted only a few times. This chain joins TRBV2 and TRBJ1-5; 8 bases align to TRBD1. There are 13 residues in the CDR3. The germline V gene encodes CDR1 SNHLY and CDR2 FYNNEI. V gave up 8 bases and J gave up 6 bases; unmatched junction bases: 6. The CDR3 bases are TGTGCCAGCTCGACAGACAGGGGTCAGCCCCAGCATTTT. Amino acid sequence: CASSTDRGQPQHF.

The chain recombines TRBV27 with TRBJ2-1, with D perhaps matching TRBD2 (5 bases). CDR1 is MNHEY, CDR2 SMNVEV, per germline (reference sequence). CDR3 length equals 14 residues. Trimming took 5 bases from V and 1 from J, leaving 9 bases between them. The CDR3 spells CASSRGGSYNEQFF. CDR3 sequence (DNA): TGTGCCAGCAGTCGAGGCGGGTCCTACAATGAGCAGTTCTTC.

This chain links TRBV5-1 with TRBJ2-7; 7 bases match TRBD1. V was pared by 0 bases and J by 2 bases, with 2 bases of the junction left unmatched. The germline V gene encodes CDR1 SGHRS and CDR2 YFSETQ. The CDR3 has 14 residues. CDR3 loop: CASSLGDSPYEQYF. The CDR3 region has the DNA TGCGCCAGCAGCTTGGGGGACAGCCCCTACGAGCAGTACTTC.

The CDR3 sequence: CASSLGTGIQYF. CDR3 coding DNA: TGTGCCAGCAGCTTAGGGACAGGGATTCAGTATTTT. The V gene is TRBV7-2, the J gene TRBJ2-3; 8 bases line up with TRBD1. The ends lost 1 base at V and 12 bases at J; junction bases unmatched: 3. The germline V gene encodes CDR1 SGHTA and CDR2 FQGNSA. The CDR3 length is 12 residues. Using reference TRBV7-2 and TRBJ2-3 for the parts outside the CDR3, the full variable domain is GAGVSQSPSNKVTEKGKDVELRCDPISGHTALYWYRQSLGQGLEFLIYFQGNSAPDKSGLPSDRFSAERTGGSVSTLTIQRTQQEDSAVYLCASSLGTGIQYFGPGTRLTVL.

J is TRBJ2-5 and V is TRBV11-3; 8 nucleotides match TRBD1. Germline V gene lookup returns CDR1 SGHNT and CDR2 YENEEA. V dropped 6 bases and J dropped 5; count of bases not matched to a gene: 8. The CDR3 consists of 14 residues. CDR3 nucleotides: TGTGCCAGCAGTTCCCAGGGGGCTGGGGAGACCCAGTACTTC. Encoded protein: CASSSQGAGETQYF.

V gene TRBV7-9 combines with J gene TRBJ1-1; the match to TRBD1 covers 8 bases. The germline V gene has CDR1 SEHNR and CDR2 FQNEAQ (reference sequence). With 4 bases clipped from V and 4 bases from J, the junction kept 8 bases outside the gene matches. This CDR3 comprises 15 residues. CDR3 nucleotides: TGTGCCAGCAGCTCTGGGACAGGAAAGCCCACTGAAGCTTTCTTT. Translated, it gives CASSSGTGKPTEAFF.

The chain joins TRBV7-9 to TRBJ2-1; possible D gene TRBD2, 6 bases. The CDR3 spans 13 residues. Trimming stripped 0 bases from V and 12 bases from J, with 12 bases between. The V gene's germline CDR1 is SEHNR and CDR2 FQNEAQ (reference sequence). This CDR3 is CASSLAGRPGQFF. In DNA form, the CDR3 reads TGTGCCAGCAGCTTAGCCGGGAGACCAGGGCAGTTCTTC.

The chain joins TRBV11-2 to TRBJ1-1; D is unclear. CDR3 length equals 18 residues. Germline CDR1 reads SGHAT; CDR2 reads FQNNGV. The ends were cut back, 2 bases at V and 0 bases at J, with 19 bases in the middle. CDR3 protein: CASSLTLLGGRLNTEAFF. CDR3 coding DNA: TGTGCCAGCAGCTTAACCCTACTTGGCGGGAGACTGAACACTGAAGCTTTCTTT.

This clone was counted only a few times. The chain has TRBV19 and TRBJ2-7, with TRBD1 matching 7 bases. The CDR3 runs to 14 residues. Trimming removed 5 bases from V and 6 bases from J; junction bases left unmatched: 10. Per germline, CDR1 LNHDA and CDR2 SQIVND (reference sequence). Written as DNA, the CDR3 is TGTGCCAGTAGTGCCCGACAGGGCGTGGGCGAGCAGTACTTC. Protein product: CASSARQGVGEQYF.

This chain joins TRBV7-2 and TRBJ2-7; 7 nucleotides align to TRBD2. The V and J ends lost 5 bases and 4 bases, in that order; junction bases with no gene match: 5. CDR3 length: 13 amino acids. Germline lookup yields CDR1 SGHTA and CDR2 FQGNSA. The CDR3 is CASSRGSPYEQYF. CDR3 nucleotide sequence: TGTGCCAGCAGCCGCGGGAGCCCTTACGAGCAGTACTTC.